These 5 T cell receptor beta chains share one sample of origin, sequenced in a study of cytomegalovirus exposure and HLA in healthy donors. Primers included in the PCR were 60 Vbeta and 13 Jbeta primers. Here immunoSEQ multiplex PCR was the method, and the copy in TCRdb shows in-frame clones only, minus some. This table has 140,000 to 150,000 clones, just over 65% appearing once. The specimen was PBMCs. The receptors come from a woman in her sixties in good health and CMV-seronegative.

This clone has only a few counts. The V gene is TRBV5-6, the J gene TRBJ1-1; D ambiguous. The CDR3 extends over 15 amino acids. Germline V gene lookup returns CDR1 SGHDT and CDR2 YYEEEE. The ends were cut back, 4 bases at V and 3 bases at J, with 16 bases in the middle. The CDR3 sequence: CASSPGRFADTEAFF. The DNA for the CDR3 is TGTGCCAGCAGCCCGGGTCGTTTTGCCGACACTGAAGCTTTCTTT.

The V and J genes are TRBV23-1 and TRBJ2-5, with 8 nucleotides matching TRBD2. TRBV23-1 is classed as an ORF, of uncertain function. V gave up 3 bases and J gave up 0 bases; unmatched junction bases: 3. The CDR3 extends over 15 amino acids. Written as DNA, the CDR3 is TGCGCCAGCAGTCAGGGCGGGGGGTACCAAGAGACCCAGTACTTC. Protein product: CASSQGGGYQETQYF.

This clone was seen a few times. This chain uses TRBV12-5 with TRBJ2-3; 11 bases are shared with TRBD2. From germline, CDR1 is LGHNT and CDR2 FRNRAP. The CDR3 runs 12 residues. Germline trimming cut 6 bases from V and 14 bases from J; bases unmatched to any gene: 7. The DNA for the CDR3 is TGTGCTAGTGGCCCCCGACTAGCGGGGTTGTATTTT. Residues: CASGPRLAGLYF. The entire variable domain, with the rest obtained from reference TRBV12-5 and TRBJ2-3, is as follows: DARVTQTPRHKVTEMGQEVTMRCQPILGHNTVFWYRQTMMQGLELLAYFRNRAPLDDSGMPKDRFSAEMPDATLATLKIQPSEPRDSAVYFCASGPRLAGLYFGPGTRLTVL.

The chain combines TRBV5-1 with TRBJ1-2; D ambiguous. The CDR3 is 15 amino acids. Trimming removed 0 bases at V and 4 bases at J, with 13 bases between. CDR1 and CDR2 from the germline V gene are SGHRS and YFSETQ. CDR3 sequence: CASSLAVGEGYGYTF. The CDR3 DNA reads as TGCGCCAGCAGCTTGGCCGTGGGCGAAGGCTATGGCTACACCTTC.

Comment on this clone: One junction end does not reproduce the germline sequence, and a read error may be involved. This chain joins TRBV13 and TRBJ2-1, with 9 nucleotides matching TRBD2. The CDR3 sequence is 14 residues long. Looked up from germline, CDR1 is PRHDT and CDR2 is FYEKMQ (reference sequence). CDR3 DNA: TGTGCCAGCAGGTTAGCGGGAGTGTACAATGAGCAGTTCTTC. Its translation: CASRLAGVYNEQFF.